This T cell receptor beta chain was obtained from a study of blood T cell repertoires in COVID-19. The CDR3 is 11 amino acids. Original handling: Estimates of nucleated cell counts were drawn from the amplification of reference gene primers. Libraries were prepared by immunoSEQ multiplex PCR; TCRdb keeps only in-frame clonotypes and omits some of them. The V and J calls and clone size were taken over from that table, and D and trimming were inferred from the DNA. The sample includes 65,000 or so clones, roughly nine tenths seen only once; the top ten take about 9.4%. The sequence came from a human donor with acute or convalescent COVID-19. The donor label of this sample is uncertain. The chain links TRBV21-1 to TRBJ2-7; no DNA check was done on the table's D call, TRBD2. TRBV21-1 is a listed pseudogene. Sequencing used peripheral blood. The CDR3 is CASRGSGEQYF. The CDR3 DNA reads TGTGCCAGCAGGGGCTCGGGGGAGCAGTACTTC.